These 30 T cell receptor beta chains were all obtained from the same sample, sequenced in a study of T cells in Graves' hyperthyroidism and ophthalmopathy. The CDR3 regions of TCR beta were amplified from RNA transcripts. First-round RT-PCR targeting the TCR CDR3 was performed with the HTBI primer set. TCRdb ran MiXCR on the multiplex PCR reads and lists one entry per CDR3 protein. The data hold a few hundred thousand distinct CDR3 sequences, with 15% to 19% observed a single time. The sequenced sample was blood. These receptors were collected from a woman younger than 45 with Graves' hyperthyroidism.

This chain's CDR3 is CASSSSQGYNEQFF. The CDR3 region has the DNA TGTGCCAGCAGTTCTAGCCAGGGTTACAATGAGCAGTTCTTC. The chain links TRBV6-1 to TRBJ2-1, with D possibly being TRBD1 or TRBD2 (5 bases each). Germline V lookup: CDR1 MNHNS, CDR2 SASEGT. CDR3 length equals 14 residues. Trimming cost V 5 bases and J 4 bases, with 12 bases left between them.

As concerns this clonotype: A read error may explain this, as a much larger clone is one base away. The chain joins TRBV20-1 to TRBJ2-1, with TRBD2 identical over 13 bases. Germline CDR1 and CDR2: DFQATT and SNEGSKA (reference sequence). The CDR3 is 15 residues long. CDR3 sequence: CSGGLAGSSCNEQFF. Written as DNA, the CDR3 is TGCAGTGGGGGACTAGCGGGGAGCTCCTGCAATGAGCAGTTCTTC.

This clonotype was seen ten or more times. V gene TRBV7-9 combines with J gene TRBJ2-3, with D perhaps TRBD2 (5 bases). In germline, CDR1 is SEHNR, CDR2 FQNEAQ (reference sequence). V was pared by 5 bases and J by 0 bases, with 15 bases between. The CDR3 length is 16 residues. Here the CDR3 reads CASSGRLPSSTDTQYF. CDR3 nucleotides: TGTGCCAGCAGCGGACGACTACCCTCTAGCACAGATACGCAGTATTTT.

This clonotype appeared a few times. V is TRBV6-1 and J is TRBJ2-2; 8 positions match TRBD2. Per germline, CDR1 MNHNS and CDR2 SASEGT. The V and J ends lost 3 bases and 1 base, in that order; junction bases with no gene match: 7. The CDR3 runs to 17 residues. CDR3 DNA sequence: TGTGCCAGCAGTGATGTCCTAACTAGCGGGAACACCGGGGAGCTGTTTTTT. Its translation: CASSDVLTSGNTGELFF.

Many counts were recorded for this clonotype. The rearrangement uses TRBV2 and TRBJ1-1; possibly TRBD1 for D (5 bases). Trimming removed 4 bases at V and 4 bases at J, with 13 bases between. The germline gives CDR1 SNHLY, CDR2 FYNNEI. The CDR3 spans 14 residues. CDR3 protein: CASSVGGFGTEAFF. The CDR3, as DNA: TGTGCCAGCAGTGTCGGGGGGTTTGGCACTGAAGCTTTCTTT.

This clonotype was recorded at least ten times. This CDR3 reads CSARETVTGELFF. The CDR3 bases are TGCAGTGCTAGAGAGACAGTCACCGGGGAGCTGTTTTTT. V gene TRBV20-1 combines with J gene TRBJ2-2; tentative D call: TRBD1 (5 bases). There are 13 residues in the CDR3. The ends were cut back, 0 bases at V and 4 bases at J, with 6 bases in the middle. CDR1 DFQATT and CDR2 SNEGSKA come from the germline V gene (reference sequence).

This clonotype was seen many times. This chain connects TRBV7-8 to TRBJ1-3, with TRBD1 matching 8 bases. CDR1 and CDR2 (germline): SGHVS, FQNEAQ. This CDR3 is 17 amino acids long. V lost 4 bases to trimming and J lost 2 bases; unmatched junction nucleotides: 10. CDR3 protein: CASSWGGAGGPGNTIYF. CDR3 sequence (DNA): TGTGCCAGCAGCTGGGGAGGCGCAGGGGGCCCTGGAAACACCATATATTTT.

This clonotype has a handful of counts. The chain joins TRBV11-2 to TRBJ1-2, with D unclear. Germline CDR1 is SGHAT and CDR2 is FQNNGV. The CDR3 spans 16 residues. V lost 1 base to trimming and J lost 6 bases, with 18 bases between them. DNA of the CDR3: TGTGCCAGCAGCTTAGGAGTAGGAGGGAGGGAAGATGGCTACACCTTC. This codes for CASSLGVGGREDGYTF.

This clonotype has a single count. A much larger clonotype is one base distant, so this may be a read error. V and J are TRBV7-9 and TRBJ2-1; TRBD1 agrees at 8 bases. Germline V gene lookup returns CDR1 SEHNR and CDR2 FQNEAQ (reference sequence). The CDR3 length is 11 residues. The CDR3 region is CASSSTGAQCF. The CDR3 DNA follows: TGTGCCAGCAGCTCGACAGGGGCGCAGTGCTTC.

The CDR3 sequence is CASSLGDGGTQYF. CDR3 in DNA: TGTGCCAGCAGCTTGGGGGATGGAGGGACCCAGTACTTC. The chain recombines TRBV7-3 with TRBJ2-5; D might be TRBD1 or TRBD2, each matching 5 bases. Trimming stripped 3 bases from V and 7 bases from J, with 12 bases between. Germline V gene sequence: CDR1 SGHTA, CDR2 FQGTGA. The CDR3 spans 13 residues. Looking up the rest from reference TRBV7-3 and TRBJ2-5 gives the full variable domain: GAGVSQTPSNKVTEKGKYVELRCDPISGHTALYWYRQSLGQGPEFLIYFQGTGAADDSGLPNDRFFAVRPEGSVSTLKIQRTERGDSAVYLCASSLGDGGTQYFGPGTRLLVL.

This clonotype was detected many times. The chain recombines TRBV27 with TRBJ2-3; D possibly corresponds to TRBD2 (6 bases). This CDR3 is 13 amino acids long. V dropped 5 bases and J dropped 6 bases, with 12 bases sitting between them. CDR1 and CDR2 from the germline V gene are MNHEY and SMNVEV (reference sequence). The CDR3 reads CASSEPGGDTQYF. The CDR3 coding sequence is TGTGCCAGCAGTGAGCCCGGGGGTGATACGCAGTATTTT.

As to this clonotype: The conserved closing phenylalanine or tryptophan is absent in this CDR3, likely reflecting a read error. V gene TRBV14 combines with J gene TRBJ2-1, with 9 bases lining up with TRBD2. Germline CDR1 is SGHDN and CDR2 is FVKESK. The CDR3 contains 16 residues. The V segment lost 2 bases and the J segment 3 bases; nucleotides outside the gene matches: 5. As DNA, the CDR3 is TGTGCCAGCAGCCAACTTAGCGGGAGCGTCTACAATGAGCAGTTCTCC. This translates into CASSQLSGSVYNEQFS.

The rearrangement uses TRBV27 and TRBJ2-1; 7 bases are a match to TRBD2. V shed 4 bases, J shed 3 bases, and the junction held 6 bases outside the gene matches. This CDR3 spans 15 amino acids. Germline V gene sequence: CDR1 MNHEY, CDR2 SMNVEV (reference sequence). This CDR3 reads CASSSRLANYNEQFF. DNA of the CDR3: TGTGCCAGCAGTTCGAGACTAGCAAACTACAATGAGCAGTTCTTC.

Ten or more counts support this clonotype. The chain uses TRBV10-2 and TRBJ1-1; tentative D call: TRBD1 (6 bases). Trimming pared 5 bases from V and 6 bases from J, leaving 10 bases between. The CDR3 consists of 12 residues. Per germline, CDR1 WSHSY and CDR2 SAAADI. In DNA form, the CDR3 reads TGCGCCAGCAGTAGACAGGTCGCTGAAGCTTTCTTT. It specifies CASSRQVAEAFF.

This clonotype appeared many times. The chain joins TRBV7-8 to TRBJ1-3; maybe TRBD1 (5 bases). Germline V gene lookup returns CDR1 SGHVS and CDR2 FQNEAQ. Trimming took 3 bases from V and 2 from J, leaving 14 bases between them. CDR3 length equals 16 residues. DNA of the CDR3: TGTGCCAGCAGCTTCGGCCGGGACTCGGCTGGAAACACCATATATTTT. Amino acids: CASSFGRDSAGNTIYF.

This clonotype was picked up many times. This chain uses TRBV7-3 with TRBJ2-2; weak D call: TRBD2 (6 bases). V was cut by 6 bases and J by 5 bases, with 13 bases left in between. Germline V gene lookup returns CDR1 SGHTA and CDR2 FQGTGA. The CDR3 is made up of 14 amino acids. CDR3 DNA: TGTGCCAGCAGTCCCAGGGCGGGGACCGGGGAGCTGTTTTTT. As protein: CASSPRAGTGELFF. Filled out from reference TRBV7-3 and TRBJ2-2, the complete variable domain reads GAGVSQTPSNKVTEKGKYVELRCDPISGHTALYWYRQSLGQGPEFLIYFQGTGAADDSGLPNDRFFAVRPEGSVSTLKIQRTERGDSAVYLCASSPRAGTGELFFGEGSRLTVL.

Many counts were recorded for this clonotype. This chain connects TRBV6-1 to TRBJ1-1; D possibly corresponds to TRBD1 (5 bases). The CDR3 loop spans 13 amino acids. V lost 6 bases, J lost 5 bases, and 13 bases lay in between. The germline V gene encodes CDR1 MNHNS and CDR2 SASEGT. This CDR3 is CASRSTGETEAFF. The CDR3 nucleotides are TGTGCCAGCAGATCTACGGGGGAGACTGAAGCTTTCTTT.

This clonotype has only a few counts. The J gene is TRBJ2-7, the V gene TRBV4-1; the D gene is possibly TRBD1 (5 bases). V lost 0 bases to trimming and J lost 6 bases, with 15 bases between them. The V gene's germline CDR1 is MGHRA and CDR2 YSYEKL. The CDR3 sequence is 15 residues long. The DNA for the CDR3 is TGCGCCAGCAGCCAAGAAATTGGTGGCCAGGGCGAGCAGTACTTC. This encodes CASSQEIGGQGEQYF.

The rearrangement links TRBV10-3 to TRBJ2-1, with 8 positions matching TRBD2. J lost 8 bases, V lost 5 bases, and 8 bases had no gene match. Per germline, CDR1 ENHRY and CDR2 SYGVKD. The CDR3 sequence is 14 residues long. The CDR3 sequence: CAISKTGGPDEQFF. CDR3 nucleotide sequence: TGTGCCATCAGTAAGACGGGAGGGCCAGATGAGCAGTTCTTC.

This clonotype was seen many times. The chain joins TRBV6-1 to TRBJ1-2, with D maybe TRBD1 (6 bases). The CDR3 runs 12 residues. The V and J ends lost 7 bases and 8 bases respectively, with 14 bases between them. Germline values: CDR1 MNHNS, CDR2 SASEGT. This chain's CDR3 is CASTNGGGGYTF. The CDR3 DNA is TGTGCCAGCACTAACGGGGGGGGCGGCTACACCTTC.

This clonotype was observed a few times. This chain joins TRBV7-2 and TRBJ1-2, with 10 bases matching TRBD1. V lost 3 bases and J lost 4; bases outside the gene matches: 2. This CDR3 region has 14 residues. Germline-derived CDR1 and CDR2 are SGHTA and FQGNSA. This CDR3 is CASSLGQGIYGYTF. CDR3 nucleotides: TGTGCCAGCAGCTTGGGACAGGGGATCTATGGCTACACCTTC.

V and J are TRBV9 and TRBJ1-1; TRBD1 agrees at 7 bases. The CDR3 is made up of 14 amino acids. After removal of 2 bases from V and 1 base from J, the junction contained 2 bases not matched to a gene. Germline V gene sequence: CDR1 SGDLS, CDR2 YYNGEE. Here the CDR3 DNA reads TGTGCCAGCAGCGTTAGGGGGCGGAACACTGAAGCTTTCTTT. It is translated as CASSVRGRNTEAFF.

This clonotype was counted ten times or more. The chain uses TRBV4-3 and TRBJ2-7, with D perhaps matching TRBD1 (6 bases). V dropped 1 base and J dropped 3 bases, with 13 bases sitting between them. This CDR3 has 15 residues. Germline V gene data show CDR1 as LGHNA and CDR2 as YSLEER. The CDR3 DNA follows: TGCGCCAGCAGCCAAGGGCAGGGGATAGGCTACGAGCAGTACTTC. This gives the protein CASSQGQGIGYEQYF.

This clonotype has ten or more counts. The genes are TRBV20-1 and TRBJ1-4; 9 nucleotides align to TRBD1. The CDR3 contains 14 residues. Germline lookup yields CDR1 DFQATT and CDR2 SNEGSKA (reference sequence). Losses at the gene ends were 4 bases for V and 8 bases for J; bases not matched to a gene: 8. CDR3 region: CSAKIQGAEEKLFF. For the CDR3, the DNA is TGCAGTGCTAAAATACAGGGGGCTGAAGAAAAACTGTTTTTT.

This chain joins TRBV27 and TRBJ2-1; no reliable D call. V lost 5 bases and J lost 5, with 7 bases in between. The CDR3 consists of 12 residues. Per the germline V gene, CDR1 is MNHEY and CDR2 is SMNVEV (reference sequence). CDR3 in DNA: TGTGCCAGCAGTAAACAAAACAATGAGCAGTTCTTC. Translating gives CASSKQNNEQFF.

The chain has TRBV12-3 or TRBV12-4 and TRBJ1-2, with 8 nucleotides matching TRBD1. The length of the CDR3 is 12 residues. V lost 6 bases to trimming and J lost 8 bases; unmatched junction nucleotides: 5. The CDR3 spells CASRDRTGGYTF. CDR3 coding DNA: TGTGCCAGCAGGGATCGGACAGGGGGCTACACCTTC.

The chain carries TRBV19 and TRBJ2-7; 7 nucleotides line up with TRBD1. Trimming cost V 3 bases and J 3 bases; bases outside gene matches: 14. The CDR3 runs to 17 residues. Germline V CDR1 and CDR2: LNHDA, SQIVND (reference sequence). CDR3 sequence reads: CASSMETGRTSYYEQYF. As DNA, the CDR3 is TGTGCCAGTAGTATGGAGACAGGGCGTACCTCCTACTACGAGCAGTACTTC.

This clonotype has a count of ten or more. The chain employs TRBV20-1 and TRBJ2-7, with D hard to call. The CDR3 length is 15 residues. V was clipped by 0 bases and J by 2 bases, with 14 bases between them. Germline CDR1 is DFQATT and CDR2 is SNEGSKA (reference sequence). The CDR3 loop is CSARDGNYKTYEQYF. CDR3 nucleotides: TGCAGTGCTAGAGATGGTAACTATAAAACCTACGAGCAGTACTTC.

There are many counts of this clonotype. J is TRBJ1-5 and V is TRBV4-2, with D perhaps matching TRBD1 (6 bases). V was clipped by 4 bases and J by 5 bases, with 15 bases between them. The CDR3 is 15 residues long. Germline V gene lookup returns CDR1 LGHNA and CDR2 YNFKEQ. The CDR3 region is CASSRNRDKDQPQHF. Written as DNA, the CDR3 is TGTGCCAGCAGCCGAAACCGGGACAAGGATCAGCCCCAGCATTTT.

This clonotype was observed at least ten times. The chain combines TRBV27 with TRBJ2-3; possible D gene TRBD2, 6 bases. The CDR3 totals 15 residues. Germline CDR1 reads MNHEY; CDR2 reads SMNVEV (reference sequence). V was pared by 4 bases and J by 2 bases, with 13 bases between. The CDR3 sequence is CASSYTGLTTDTQYF. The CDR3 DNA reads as TGTGCCAGCAGTTATACGGGACTCACCACAGATACGCAGTATTTT.